Listed here are 26 T cell receptor beta chains from one sample, sequenced in a study of shared clonotypes between healthy human individuals (dated by TCRdb to about 2020). Library generation was performed with the immunoSEQ multiplex PCR assay. TCRdb limited this immuneACCESS table to in-frame rearrangements with V and J called. A share of clones is missing; checked studies link under half to unresolved V genes, and the rest is unexplained. The sample table shows about 1 million clones, and under 80% are seen once. The top ten clonotypes cover roughly 1.5% of the sample. The material sequenced was memory CD4+ T cells sorted from blood. The cell subset or site label of this sample denotes: CD45RA-negative fraction. All receptors derive from a man aged 18 to 30 in good health.

This chain joins TRBV7-8 and TRBJ2-3; weak D call: TRBD2 (7 bases). The germline CDR1 and CDR2 sequences are SGHVS and FQNEAQ. The CDR3 spans 18 residues. The germline V and J ends were trimmed by 1 base and 2 bases, with 19 bases remaining between them. The CDR3 protein is CASSLETGGLSPTDTQYF. DNA of the CDR3: TGTGCCAGCAGCTTAGAGACGGGGGGCTTGAGTCCCACAGATACGCAGTATTTT.

This clone was observed a few times. J is TRBJ1-1 and V is TRBV5-1; no reliable D call. With 4 bases removed from V and 4 bases from J, the gap between germline ends came to 14 bases. The CDR3 sequence is 14 residues long. Germline V gene sequence: CDR1 SGHRS, CDR2 YFSETQ. The CDR3 region is CASSLRAIGTEAFF. The DNA of the CDR3 is TGCGCCAGCAGCCTCCGGGCCATAGGCACTGAAGCTTTCTTT.

This chain uses TRBV11-3 with TRBJ2-1; D is unresolved. This CDR3 region has 14 residues. V lost 0 bases and J 3 bases, leaving 6 bases between the germline ends. Germline CDR1 SGHNT, CDR2 YENEEA. The CDR3 DNA follows: TGTGCCAGCAGCTTAGAGGGGATCTACAATGAGCAGTTCTTC. This codes for CASSLEGIYNEQFF.

The chain carries TRBV27 and TRBJ2-2; no clear D gene. V lost 3 bases, J lost 8 bases, and 10 bases lay in between. In germline, CDR1 is MNHEY, CDR2 SMNVEV (reference sequence). This CDR3 has 13 amino acids. The DNA for the CDR3 is TGTGCCAGCAGTTTCGCCCCTGGTGGGGAGCTGTTTTTT. It specifies CASSFAPGGELFF.

Details on this clone: The same CDR3 can be traced to other DNA sequences in this sample. CDR3 residues: CASSVGAGLSGNTIYF. CDR3 sequence (DNA): TGTGCCAGCAGCGTAGGGGCAGGCCTCTCTGGAAACACCATATATTTT. The chain is built from TRBV9 and TRBJ1-3; D gene unclear. With 0 bases removed from V and 0 bases from J, the gap between germline ends came to 10 bases. There are 16 residues in the CDR3. Germline CDR1 reads SGDLS; CDR2 reads YYNGEE.

The chain is built from TRBV5-1 and TRBJ2-5; no definite D call. The CDR3 runs 13 residues. From germline, CDR1 is SGHRS and CDR2 YFSETQ. V shed 2 bases and J shed 4 bases, with 9 bases lying between them. The CDR3 spells CASSLTPRETQYF. The CDR3 region has the DNA TGCGCCAGCAGCTTAACCCCCCGAGAGACCCAGTACTTC. The complete variable domain, with remaining parts taken from reference TRBV5-1 and TRBJ2-5, reads KAGVTQTPRYLIKTRGQQVTLSCSPISGHRSVSWYQQTPGQGLQFLFEYFSETQRNKGNFPGRFSGRQFSNSRSEMNVSTLELGDSALYLCASSLTPRETQYFGPGTRLLVL.

This chain links TRBV6-5 with TRBJ2-3; perhaps TRBD1 as D (5 bases). CDR3 size: 14 residues. V was clipped by 6 bases and J by 0 bases, with 10 bases between them. The V gene's germline CDR1 is MNHEY and CDR2 SVGAGI. CDR3 loop: CASSPDISTDTQYF. In DNA, the CDR3 is TGTGCCAGCAGCCCGGACATTAGCACAGATACGCAGTATTTT.

The chain is built from TRBV25-1 and TRBJ2-7; 9 nucleotides line up with TRBD2. This CDR3 contains 14 residues. V dropped 7 bases and J dropped 0; count of bases not matched to a gene: 4. Germline-derived CDR1 and CDR2 are MGHDK and SYGVNS. The chain's CDR3 is CASIGSGGSYEQYF. The CDR3 bases are TGTGCCAGCATCGGTAGCGGGGGCTCCTACGAGCAGTACTTC.

The chain has TRBV19 and TRBJ2-5; TRBD2 aligns across 7 bases. J gave up 2 bases and V 5 bases, and 8 bases lay outside the gene matches. Germline CDR1 and CDR2: LNHDA and SQIVND (reference sequence). This CDR3 contains 15 residues. In DNA, the CDR3 is TGTGCCAGTAGTCGGACGGGAGGTAATCAAGAGACCCAGTACTTC. This translates into CASSRTGGNQETQYF.

The CDR3 here is CASSLARGYQETQYF. CDR3 in DNA: TGTGCCAGCAGCTTAGCGCGCGGGTACCAAGAGACCCAGTACTTC. The V and J genes are TRBV7-2 and TRBJ2-5; D may be TRBD2 (5 bases). The CDR3 contains 15 residues. Germline CDR1 reads SGHTA; CDR2 reads FQGNSA. Trimming shortened V by 0 bases and J by 0 bases, and 8 bases separated the two germline ends.

The CDR3 nucleotides are TGTGCCAGCAGTGAGTTGGCTTACAGAGGCACAGATACGCAGTATTTT. This encodes CASSELAYRGTDTQYF. The V call is TRBV6-1, the J call TRBJ2-3; D gene ambiguous. The CDR3 length is 16 residues. In germline, CDR1 is MNHNS, CDR2 SASEGT. The V and J ends lost 3 bases and 1 base respectively, with 14 bases between them.

V gene TRBV6-6 combines with J gene TRBJ2-5; 7 bases fit TRBD2. The CDR3 runs 15 residues. The germline V gene has CDR1 MNHNY and CDR2 SVGAGI (reference sequence). The trim removed 5 bases at V and 5 bases at J, leaving 11 bases unmatched. For the CDR3, the DNA is TGTGCCAGCAGTGTTTCGGCGGGAGCTCGGGAGACCCAGTACTTC. Translation: CASSVSAGARETQYF.

The V gene is TRBV6-5, the J gene TRBJ1-1; D is undetermined. The CDR3 consists of 12 residues. Germline V gene lookup returns CDR1 MNHEY and CDR2 SVGAGI. Between the trimmed V and J ends, which lost 8 bases and 4 bases, there was a span of 11 bases. The CDR3 is CASLAGGTEAFF. DNA of the CDR3: TGTGCCAGCTTAGCAGGTGGCACTGAAGCTTTCTTT.

The CDR3 DNA is TGTGCCAGCAGTGACAGGGATCCCTATGGCTACACCTTC. Its protein is CASSDRDPYGYTF. The rearrangement links TRBV2 to TRBJ1-2; weak D call: TRBD1 (5 bases). The CDR3 runs 13 residues. Germline V gene sequence: CDR1 SNHLY, CDR2 FYNNEI. The V end lost 3 bases, the J end lost 4 bases, and 9 bases lay between the germline ends.

Points on this clone: Other DNA sequences in this specimen translate into the identical CDR3. The chain links TRBV7-9 to TRBJ1-1; D is perhaps TRBD1 (5 bases). Trimming removed 0 bases from V and 2 bases from J, with 7 bases in between. In germline, CDR1 is SEHNR, CDR2 FQNEAQ (reference sequence). CDR3 size: 14 residues. CDR3 sequence (DNA): TGTGCCAGCAGCTTAGCAGGGGTAAACACTGAAGCTTTCTTT. This encodes CASSLAGVNTEAFF.

This rearrangement joins TRBV18 to TRBJ1-1; TRBD1 is a possible D gene (6 bases). The CDR3 runs to 14 residues. V lost 2 bases to trimming and J lost 5 bases, with 12 bases between them. CDR1 is KGHSH, CDR2 LQKENI, per germline. In nucleotides, the CDR3 is TGTGCCAGCTCACCAGGGGGCTATGCGACTGAAGCTTTCTTT. Amino acids: CASSPGGYATEAFF.

The sample holds one count of this clone. V and J are TRBV6-1 and TRBJ2-3; D possibly corresponds to TRBD1 (5 bases). Deletions cut 3 bases from V and 0 bases from J, with 13 bases between. The CDR3 is 16 amino acids. Germline assignment: CDR1 MNHNS and CDR2 SASEGT. The CDR3 bases are TGTGCCAGCAGTGACCCCCGGCAGGGCAGCACAGATACGCAGTATTTT. This gives the protein CASSDPRQGSTDTQYF.

This clone was counted between two and nine times. The genes are TRBV5-1 and TRBJ2-4, with 7 bases matching TRBD2. Germline V gene lookup returns CDR1 SGHRS and CDR2 YFSETQ. Trimming removed 0 bases from V and 8 bases from J; junction bases left unmatched: 8. The CDR3 contains 15 residues. This CDR3 is CASSLGSSGQDIQYF. DNA of the CDR3: TGCGCCAGCAGCTTGGGGTCTAGCGGTCAGGACATTCAGTACTTC.

This chain uses TRBV6-1 with TRBJ2-6; unclear D gene. This CDR3 region has 16 residues. CDR1 is MNHNS, CDR2 SASEGT, per germline. V was clipped by 0 bases and J by 0 bases, with 6 bases between them. The CDR3 here is CASSEASVSGANVLTF. The DNA of the CDR3 is TGTGCCAGCAGTGAAGCGAGCGTCTCTGGGGCCAACGTCCTGACTTTC.

Worth noting for this clone: Within the sample, other DNA sequences also encode this same CDR3. This chain links TRBV18 with TRBJ2-1; D ambiguous. The CDR3 is made up of 13 amino acids. Germline CDR1 reads KGHSH; CDR2 reads LQKENI. V dropped 1 base and J dropped 1 base, with 2 bases sitting between them. The CDR3 here is CASSPLSYNEQFF. In nucleotides, the CDR3 is TGTGCCAGCTCACCACTATCCTACAATGAGCAGTTCTTC. The full variable domain, its missing parts supplied by reference TRBV18 and TRBJ2-1, is NAGVMQNPRHLVRRRGQEARLRCSPMKGHSHVYWYRQLPEEGLKFMVYLQKENIIDESGMPKERFSAEFPKEGPSILRIQQVVRGDSAAYFCASSPLSYNEQFFGPGTRLTVL.

The chain uses TRBV27 and TRBJ2-7; possible D gene TRBD2, 5 bases. The germline V gene has CDR1 MNHEY and CDR2 SMNVEV (reference sequence). V lost 5 bases and J lost 6, with 20 bases in between. The CDR3 runs to 15 residues. The CDR3 DNA reads as TGTGCCAGCAGTGCACTAGTTTTAAGCAGCAGCGAGCAGTACTTC. Encoded protein: CASSALVLSSSEQYF.

The rearrangement links TRBV7-2 to TRBJ2-3, with D uncertain. This CDR3 contains 14 residues. V was clipped by 5 bases and J by 0 bases, with 9 bases between them. Germline assignment: CDR1 SGHTA and CDR2 FQGNSA. The CDR3 bases are TGTGCCAGCAGCCCCACGCTAAGCACAGATACGCAGTATTTT. As protein: CASSPTLSTDTQYF.

This rearrangement joins TRBV6-5 to TRBJ2-7; D gene ambiguous. This CDR3 has 13 residues. Germline assignment: CDR1 MNHEY and CDR2 SVGAGI. Trimming took 5 bases from V and 3 from J, leaving 11 bases between them. CDR3 amino acids: CASSRSRNYEQYF. Here the CDR3 DNA reads TGTGCCAGCAGTCGGTCCCGGAACTACGAGCAGTACTTC.

The chain recombines TRBV9 with TRBJ2-2, with D tentatively TRBD1 or TRBD2 (5 bases each). Trimming pared 4 bases from V and 5 bases from J, leaving 15 bases between. This CDR3 has 15 residues. CDR1 and CDR2 from the germline V gene are SGDLS and YYNGEE. CDR3 protein: CASSSGRHETGELFF. The CDR3 bases are TGTGCCAGCAGCTCGGGACGCCACGAGACCGGGGAGCTGTTTTTT.

This clone was counted between two and nine times. The chain is built from TRBV12-5 and TRBJ1-1; a weak D match, TRBD1 (6 bases). The germline CDR1 and CDR2 sequences are LGHNT and FRNRAP. The V gene lost 6 bases and the J gene lost 4 bases, with 21 bases spanning the gap. This CDR3 comprises 16 residues. In nucleotides, the CDR3 is TGTGCTAGTGGCCAGGGGTCCCGGTGGGCGGCCACTGAAGCTTTCTTT. It yields the protein CASGQGSRWAATEAFF.

DNA for the CDR3: TGTGCCATCAGTGAGTCGATGTGGACTAGCGGGGGGGCCGGGCCCGCAGATACGCAGTATTTT. Translating gives CAISESMWTSGGAGPADTQYF. The rearrangement uses TRBV10-3 and TRBJ2-3; 15 positions agree with TRBD2. This CDR3 has 21 residues. Germline V lookup: CDR1 ENHRY, CDR2 SYGVKD. V trimming: 0 bases; J trimming: 4 bases; junction bases outside the gene matches: 14.